This T cell receptor (beta chain) was recovered during a study of cytomegalovirus exposure and HLA in healthy donors. Overall study results and limits: A missense DCLRE1C variant was associated with V- and J-gene trimming of TCR beta chains in a later analysis, and an independent cohort replicated the association. Only CMV serostatus was available as immune exposure information. Equally common other TCR beta chains were less clonally expanded than HLA-associated ones, a later analysis found.

The CDR3 consists of 12 residues. The V and J ends lost 10 bases and 7 bases respectively, with 13 bases between them. Germline V lookup: CDR1 LNHDA, CDR2 SQIVND (reference sequence). Healthy bone marrow donors made up the cohort. In the PCR, 60 Vbeta and 13 Jbeta primers were used. The table came from immunoSEQ multiplex PCR; TCRdb's copy has only in-frame clones and leaves some out. The sample records some 100,000 clones, about 80% being singletons. This clone has only a few counts. Its target is not known. The sequencing input was PBMCs. The rearrangement links TRBV19 to TRBJ1-4, with TRBD1 as a possible D gene (5 bases). The TCR sequence derives from a man aged 35 to 55 in good health and CMV-seronegative. Written as DNA, the CDR3 is TGTGCCACCCTGGGGGGGGGTGAAAAACTGTTTTTT. It is translated as CATLGGGEKLFF.